This T cell receptor beta chain is drawn from a study of cytomegalovirus exposure and HLA in healthy donors. Points from the study as a whole: As was reported, the HLA-A and HLA-B alleles of most subjects were accurately predicted from TCR beta sequences. Per published reports, the classifier diagnosed cytomegalovirus status with high specificity and sensitivity. A list of roughly 180 TCR beta chains associated with cytomegalovirus was given.

PCR was performed using 60 Vbeta and 13 Jbeta primers. Clones were sequenced by immunoSEQ multiplex PCR, and TCRdb holds only the in-frame ones, with some missing. The profile shows fewer than 110,000 clones, around 73% of them singletons. CDR1 and CDR2 from the germline V gene are LNHDA and SQIVND (reference sequence). The CDR3 covers 15 residues. J was trimmed by 7 bases and V by 3 bases; bases with no gene match: 4. Remarks on this clone: Its target is not known.

The chain couples TRBV19 to TRBJ1-6; 9 nucleotides align to TRBD1. The sample comprised PBMCs. The sequence was obtained from a man aged 30-40 years in good health and CMV-seronegative. The CDR3 sequence is CASSMGQGPNSPLHF. The CDR3 DNA reads TGTGCCAGTAGTATGGGACAGGGACCGAATTCACCCCTCCACTTT.